The next 11 T cell receptor beta chains were all read from a single sample in a study of blood T cell repertoires in COVID-19. Here immunoSEQ multiplex PCR was the method, and the copy in TCRdb shows in-frame clones only, minus some. The sample lists around 54,000 clones, 60% to 80% occurring once. Sample: PBMCs or T cells enriched from blood (not recorded which). The origin of the receptors is a woman aged 45-65 years with acute COVID-19.

The gene calls are TRBV7-9 and TRBJ2-3; D perhaps matches TRBD1 (6 bases). The CDR3 covers 16 residues. Germline CDR1 SEHNR, CDR2 FQNEAQ (reference sequence). V gave up 1 base and J gave up 5 bases, with 16 bases separating them. This CDR3 is CASSLGGAGGGDTQYF. The CDR3 nucleotides are TGTGCCAGCAGCTTAGGAGGGGCTGGGGGCGGAGATACGCAGTATTTT.

This rearrangement joins TRBV20-1 to TRBJ1-2; maybe TRBD1 (6 bases). The CDR3 extends over 12 amino acids. V lost 3 bases and J 8 bases, leaving 13 bases between the germline ends. CDR1 DFQATT and CDR2 SNEGSKA come from the germline V gene (reference sequence). The CDR3 sequence is CSASPQGRGYTF. As DNA, the CDR3 is TGCAGTGCTAGTCCACAGGGACGGGGCTACACCTTC.

This clone was seen just once. The chain's CDR3 is CASSTQGADTEAFF. Here the CDR3 DNA reads TGTGCCAGCAGCACACAGGGGGCAGACACTGAAGCTTTCTTT. J is TRBJ1-1 and V is TRBV7-3; 9 nucleotides agree with TRBD1. The CDR3 consists of 14 residues. Germline lookup yields CDR1 SGHTA and CDR2 FQGTGA. Unmatched junction bases numbered 4, after V lost 5 bases and J lost 3 bases.

This clone turned up a few times. This chain uses TRBV5-1 with TRBJ1-2, with 7 bases aligning to TRBD1. J lost 5 bases, V lost 0 bases, and 10 bases had no gene match. Germline CDR1 is SGHRS and CDR2 is YFSETQ. The CDR3 is 16 residues long. CDR3 sequence (DNA): TGCGCCAGCAGCTTGGACAGTTCCCCAGGGGGATATGGCTACACCTTC. Translating gives CASSLDSSPGGYGYTF.

This clone was found a few times. V usage is TRBV12-3 or TRBV12-4 and J usage is TRBJ2-2; D perhaps matches TRBD1 (6 bases). Trimming shortened V by 6 bases and J by 7 bases, and 12 bases separated the two germline ends. CDR3 length: 13 residues. The CDR3 sequence is CASRQQGHGELFF. The CDR3 DNA sequence: TGTGCCAGCAGACAACAGGGTCACGGGGAGCTGTTTTTT.

The chain links TRBV19 to TRBJ2-2; TRBD2 aligns across 9 bases. The CDR3 consists of 17 residues. The trim removed 3 bases at V and 4 bases at J, leaving 9 bases unmatched. Germline V gives CDR1 LNHDA, CDR2 SQIVND (reference sequence). The CDR3 here is CASSMRRGGAVTGELFF. CDR3 DNA: TGTGCCAGTAGTATGCGGCGCGGGGGGGCGGTCACCGGGGAGCTGTTTTTT.

This clone was seen only once. The chain recombines TRBV14 with TRBJ2-7; TRBD2 agrees at 13 bases. The CDR3 totals 16 residues. V lost 4 bases and J lost 5; bases outside the gene matches: 8. Germline CDR1 SGHDN, CDR2 FVKESK. The DNA for the CDR3 is TGTGCCAGCAGCCCCAGGGGGACTAGCGGGGCCAACGAGCAGTACTTC. Protein product: CASSPRGTSGANEQYF.

This clone was counted a few times. This chain uses TRBV7-8 with TRBJ1-2; the match to TRBD1 covers 8 bases. Trimming cost V 5 bases and J 2 bases; bases outside gene matches: 16. Germline V lookup: CDR1 SGHVS, CDR2 FQNEAQ. CDR3 length: 18 residues. DNA for the CDR3: TGTGCCAGCAGCCACAACCGACAGGGGCGGCGGGAAAACTATGGCTACACCTTC. Translating gives CASSHNRQGRRENYGYTF.

This clone appeared once. The V gene is TRBV5-1, the J gene TRBJ1-2, with TRBD1 matching 10 bases. Germline-derived CDR1 and CDR2 are SGHRS and YFSETQ. The CDR3 is made up of 14 amino acids. With 3 bases clipped from V and 8 bases from J, the junction kept 7 bases outside the gene matches. The CDR3 nucleotides read TGCGCCAGCAGCTCCTCCCGGGACAGGGGAGGCTACACCTTC. This translates into CASSSSRDRGGYTF.

V usage is TRBV9 and J usage is TRBJ2-3; D might be TRBD2 (6 bases). V dropped 3 bases and J dropped 2 bases, with 16 bases sitting between them. There are 16 residues in the CDR3. In germline, CDR1 is SGDLS, CDR2 YYNGEE. The CDR3 spells CASSAFSGPFTDTQYF. The DNA of the CDR3 is TGTGCCAGCAGCGCATTTAGCGGACCCTTCACAGATACGCAGTATTTT.

This clone was picked up a small number of times. V gene TRBV13 combines with J gene TRBJ2-7, with 7 bases that match TRBD2. The V gene end was trimmed by 5 bases and the J gene end by 5 bases; junction bases not matched to a gene: 12. Germline values: CDR1 PRHDT, CDR2 FYEKMQ (reference sequence). CDR3 length equals 15 residues. The CDR3 region has the DNA TGTGCCAGCAGCCAAGGCTCGGGGGGAGGAGACGAGCAGTACTTC. Translation: CASSQGSGGGDEQYF.